Below are 11 T cell receptor beta chains sequenced from a single sample in a study of cytomegalovirus exposure and HLA in healthy donors. PCR involved 60 Vbeta and 13 Jbeta primers. TCRdb keeps only in-frame clones here, not all; method: immunoSEQ multiplex PCR. Found here are tens of thousands of clones, about a tenth of them singletons; the top ten hold more than 20%. The sequencing sample was made of PBMCs. These receptors came from a man aged 55 to 69 in good health and CMV-seropositive.

The chain links TRBV11-2 to TRBJ2-3; 7 bases are a match to TRBD2. CDR1 and CDR2 from the germline V gene are SGHAT and FQNNGV. The CDR3 has 16 residues. After removal of 1 base from V and 4 bases from J, the junction contained 8 bases not matched to a gene. The DNA of the CDR3 is TGTGCCAGCAGCTTAGGCCCTATGGGGGGGGCAGATACGCAGTATTTT. Protein: CASSLGPMGGADTQYF. Together with reference TRBV11-2 and TRBJ2-3, the CDR3 gives the full variable domain: EAGVAQSPRYKIIEKRQSVAFWCNPISGHATLYWYQQILGQGPKLLIQFQNNGVVDDSQLPKDRFSAERLKGVDSTLKIQPAKLEDSAVYLCASSLGPMGGADTQYFGPGTRLTVL.

This clone was picked up a small number of times. The chain uses TRBV9 and TRBJ1-3, with D perhaps matching TRBD1 (5 bases). Germline lookup yields CDR1 SGDLS and CDR2 YYNGEE. Trimming took off 4 bases at V and 2 bases at J, with 13 bases between the two ends. The CDR3 length is 15 residues. As DNA, the CDR3 is TGTGCCAGCAGCCTTAGCGGGGGTGCTGGAAACACCATATATTTT. Translating it yields CASSLSGGAGNTIYF.

This clone was seen more than once but under ten times. The chain joins TRBV4-1 to TRBJ1-5, with 7 bases fitting TRBD1. This CDR3 has 16 residues. Germline V CDR1 and CDR2: MGHRA, YSYEKL. V lost 4 bases to trimming and J lost 3 bases; unmatched junction nucleotides: 9. The CDR3 nucleotides read TGCGCCAGCAGCCTCGGGGACAGTGCCCTCAATCAGCCCCAGCATTTT. Translating gives CASSLGDSALNQPQHF.

This clone was observed a handful of times. The chain carries TRBV7-9 and TRBJ1-1; D not resolved. This CDR3 contains 10 residues. Germline V CDR1 and CDR2: SEHNR, FQNEAQ (reference sequence). CDR3 nucleotide sequence: TGTGCTCCCGGGAACACTGAAGCTTTCTTT. This sequence encodes CAPGNTEAFF.

DNA of the CDR3: TGCGCCAGCAGCTTGGGGACGGGGAAAACCTACGAGCAGTACTTC. This codes for CASSLGTGKTYEQYF. The rearrangement links TRBV5-1 to TRBJ2-7; TRBD2 is a possible D gene (5 bases). The CDR3 sequence is 15 residues long. Germline CDR1 SGHRS, CDR2 YFSETQ. V was clipped by 0 bases and J by 2 bases, with 12 bases between them.

This clone was seen repeatedly, ten times or more. V and J are TRBV5-8 and TRBJ2-3, with a tentative D call TRBD2 (6 bases). Germline V gene lookup returns CDR1 SGHTS and CDR2 YDEGEE. V lost 1 base and J 2 bases, leaving 14 bases between the germline ends. The CDR3 sequence is 16 residues long. CDR3 nucleotide sequence: TGTGCCAGCAGCTTGACCGGGACTGGGAACACAGATACGCAGTATTTT. Translating it yields CASSLTGTGNTDTQYF.

V gene TRBV19 combines with J gene TRBJ2-7, with D perhaps matching TRBD1 (5 bases). V lost 6 bases, J lost 6 bases, and 21 bases lay in between. This CDR3 is built from 15 residues. Germline V gene data show CDR1 as LNHDA and CDR2 as SQIVND (reference sequence). In DNA form, the CDR3 reads TGTGCCAGTAGCGCAGGGTCTAGAGGTGGCCTCGAGCAGTACTTC. It is translated as CASSAGSRGGLEQYF.

The V and J genes are TRBV27 and TRBJ2-1; 7 bases align to TRBD2. V gave up 5 bases and J gave up 1 base; unmatched junction bases: 5. Germline V gives CDR1 MNHEY, CDR2 SMNVEV (reference sequence). The CDR3 has 15 amino acids. The CDR3 bases are TGTGCCAGCAGTCCCGGACTAGGATCCTACAATGAGCAGTTCTTC. It specifies CASSPGLGSYNEQFF.

The rearrangement joins TRBV28 to TRBJ1-6; the match to TRBD1 covers 7 bases. V was pared by 6 bases and J by 7 bases, with 6 bases of the junction left unmatched. CDR3 size: 14 residues. From germline, CDR1 is MDHEN and CDR2 SYDVKM. The chain's CDR3 is CASRPTGDNSPLHF. The CDR3 DNA follows: TGTGCCAGCAGACCCACAGGGGACAATTCACCCCTCCACTTT.

In this sample, this clone turned up a few times. The chain uses TRBV14 and TRBJ2-1; D not resolved. This CDR3 spans 14 amino acids. Trimming pared 2 bases from V and 2 bases from J, leaving 7 bases between. Germline loops: CDR1 SGHDN, CDR2 FVKESK. CDR3 loop: CASSQTVTYNEQFF. The CDR3 coding sequence is TGTGCCAGCAGCCAAACAGTGACCTACAATGAGCAGTTCTTC.

V usage is TRBV19 and J usage is TRBJ2-1; TRBD2 aligns across 7 bases. The CDR3 contains 14 residues. Germline V gene sequence: CDR1 LNHDA, CDR2 SQIVND (reference sequence). V shed 4 bases, J shed 6 bases, and the junction held 6 bases outside the gene matches. Written as DNA, the CDR3 is TGTGCCAGTAGTAGTGTGGGAGGGTCCAATGAGCAGTTCTTC. Its translation: CASSSVGGSNEQFF.